These 11 T cell receptor beta chains were sequenced from one sample in a study of OX40 agonist ivuxolimab in advanced cancers. Libraries came from the immunoSEQ multiplex PCR assay. The table comes from immuneACCESS by way of TCRdb, which keeps in-frame sequences with V and J called. Part of the clones is missing from these tables; in studies checked, under half for an unresolved V gene and the rest for unknown reasons. In this sample the table shows some 52,000 clones, roughly nine tenths of which occur a single time. The ten largest clonotypes hold 6% to 8% of the sample. This specimen was CD4+ or CD8+ T cells sorted from blood, taken in a trial of the OX40 agonist ivuxolimab. The receptor source for this set is an adult with an advanced solid tumor such as melanoma, head and neck, liver or kidney cancer.

The V and J genes are TRBV5-1 and TRBJ2-1; 9 bases agree with TRBD2. Trimming removed 6 bases from V and 3 bases from J; junction bases left unmatched: 7. Looked up from germline, CDR1 is SGHRS and CDR2 is YFSETQ. This CDR3 spans 15 amino acids. Here the CDR3 DNA reads TGCGCCAGCATCAGCGGGGGGTCCAGCTACAATGAGCAGTTCTTC. Protein product: CASISGGSSYNEQFF.

V usage is TRBV5-6 and J usage is TRBJ2-6; TRBD2 matches at 8 bases. Germline CDR1 reads SGHDT; CDR2 reads YYEEEE. V lost 4 bases, J lost 2 bases, and 5 bases stayed unmatched. The CDR3 sequence is 16 residues long. The CDR3 here is CASSRGLAPGANVLTF. In nucleotides, the CDR3 is TGTGCCAGCAGCCGAGGACTAGCCCCTGGGGCCAACGTCCTGACTTTC.

This sequence joins TRBV5-1 and TRBJ2-5; D is possibly TRBD1 (6 bases). The CDR3 is 15 amino acids. Germline CDR1 is SGHRS and CDR2 is YFSETQ. Between the trimmed V and J ends, which lost 4 bases and 4 bases, there was a span of 17 bases. The CDR3 spells CASSEPQGSGETQYF. CDR3 bases: TGCGCCAGCAGCGAACCACAGGGTTCCGGAGAGACCCAGTACTTC.

The chain couples TRBV6-1 to TRBJ1-3; the D is unclear. CDR3 length: 12 amino acids. Trimming left V 8 bases short and J 3 bases short, with 8 bases between. Germline CDR1 and CDR2: MNHNS and SASEGT. This chain's CDR3 is CASPSDGNTIYF. CDR3 nucleotides: TGTGCCAGCCCATCAGATGGAAACACCATATATTTT.

The chain has TRBV7-2 and TRBJ2-3, with a tentative D call TRBD2 (6 bases). The germline V and J ends were trimmed by 4 bases and 8 bases, with 19 bases remaining between them. The CDR3 is made up of 15 amino acids. CDR1 and CDR2 (germline): SGHTA, FQGNSA. This CDR3 reads CASSSRLVRRGTQYF. The CDR3 DNA follows: TGTGCCAGCAGCTCTAGACTAGTACGTCGTGGTACGCAGTATTTT.

The J gene is TRBJ1-4, the V gene TRBV29-1; 7 bases align to TRBD1. Unmatched junction bases numbered 5, after V lost 5 bases and J lost 5 bases. Germline-derived CDR1 and CDR2 are SQVTM and ANQGSEA. The CDR3 has 13 residues. CDR3: CSVTGTENEKLFF. CDR3 coding DNA: TGCAGCGTTACCGGGACAGAAAATGAAAAACTGTTTTTT.

The chain has TRBV5-4 and TRBJ1-1; weak D call: TRBD1 (5 bases). Trimming took 6 bases from V and 4 from J, leaving 10 bases between them. Germline-derived CDR1 and CDR2 are SGHNT and YYREEE (reference sequence). The CDR3 is 12 amino acids. CDR3: CASTLQGTEAFF. As DNA, the CDR3 is TGTGCCAGCACCCTCCAGGGCACTGAAGCTTTCTTT.

The CDR3 DNA reads TGTGCCAGCAGTTTAGGGGGGGCTGGCTATGGCTACACCTTC. This codes for CASSLGGAGYGYTF. The rearrangement uses TRBV27 and TRBJ1-2; D is perhaps TRBD1 (6 bases). CDR1 and CDR2 from the germline V gene are MNHEY and SMNVEV (reference sequence). The V gene lost 2 bases and the J gene lost 4 bases, with 11 bases spanning the gap. This CDR3 has 14 residues.

V and J are TRBV19 and TRBJ2-4; D may be TRBD2 (7 bases). There are 13 residues in the CDR3. Trimming cost V 11 bases and J 7 bases, with 18 bases left between them. The germline gives CDR1 LNHDA, CDR2 SQIVND (reference sequence). The CDR3, as DNA: TGTGCCTCTCAAACAGGGAGGGGGAACATTCAGTACTTC. Translation: CASQTGRGNIQYF. Looking up the rest from reference TRBV19 and TRBJ2-4 gives the full variable domain: DGGITQSPKYLFRKEGQNVTLSCEQNLNHDAMYWYRQDPGQGLRLIYYSQIVNDFQKGDIAEGYSVSREKKESFPLTVTSAQKNPTAFYLCASQTGRGNIQYFGAGTRLSVL.

The chain carries TRBV6-5 and TRBJ2-5; TRBD2 might be the D (6 bases). From germline, CDR1 is MNHEY and CDR2 SVGAGI. With 0 bases removed from V and 5 bases from J, the gap between germline ends came to 10 bases. This CDR3 has 14 amino acids. CDR3 region: CASSYSGGGETQYF. CDR3 in DNA: TGTGCCAGCAGTTACTCGGGCGGAGGGGAGACCCAGTACTTC.

CDR3 protein: CASSLAGGTDTQYF. The CDR3 bases are TGCGCCAGCAGCTTGGCAGGGGGCACAGATACGCAGTATTTT. The V and J genes are TRBV5-1 and TRBJ2-3; tentative D call: TRBD1 (6 bases). CDR1 is SGHRS, CDR2 YFSETQ, per germline. The CDR3 has 14 amino acids. V shed 0 bases and J shed 1 base, with 6 bases lying between them.